This record looks at one T cell receptor (beta chain) sequence and its context. The data originate from a study of blood T cell repertoires in COVID-19. Study overall: PBMCs, B-cell-depleted T cells, or T cells were the source of the cDNA or gDNA that made up the material.

The V end was cut by 2 bases, the J end by 6 bases, with 11 bases between. Germline CDR1 and CDR2: LNHDA and SQIVND (reference sequence). This CDR3 is built from 14 residues. Clinical history as reported by participants underpinned cohort assignment. Authors' data handling: Scientists estimated how many nucleated cells there were by amplifying reference gene primers. Assay: immunoSEQ multiplex PCR; the TCRdb copy retains only in-frame clones and omits some. That table is the source of V, J and clone size, and D and trimming were worked out from the DNA. The table lists about 200,000 clones, 80% to 90% of them singletons.

V and J are TRBV19 and TRBJ1-5; D unclear. The sample taken for sequencing was PBMCs or T cells enriched from blood (not recorded which). The sequence derives from a woman aged 18-30 years who had recovered from COVID-19. The CDR3 DNA is TGTGCCAGTAGTATACTCTCCTCGGGTCAGCCCCAGCATTTT. Translated, it gives CASSILSSGQPQHF.